This T cell receptor beta chain was found in a study of blood T cells in healthy people across ages. General observations from the study: Across the age range, TCR beta diversity per million T cells fell in a roughly linear way.

Healthy Caucasian individuals from Russia aged roughly 6 to 95 served as donors. Germline V gene lookup returns CDR1 MNHNS and CDR2 SASEGT. CDR3 length: 17 amino acids. Between the trimmed V and J ends, which lost 6 bases and 6 bases, there was a span of 26 bases. Then a second PCR, running about 7 to 11 cycles, was carried out with a sample-barcoded 5' primer and a J-beta primer mix. TCRdb fed the 5' RACE reads into MiXCR, producing one record per CDR3 protein. The table has some 1.4 million distinct CDR3 sequences, 42% seen once. This clonotype appeared once. The antigen remains unidentified. The rearrangement links TRBV6-1 to TRBJ1-2, with a weak D call TRBD1 (5 bases). The specimen was blood. The sequence derives from a young woman in good health. CDR3 residues: CASSTTGTQPPGDGYTF. CDR3 bases: TGTGCCAGCAGCACGACCGGGACTCAACCCCCAGGAGATGGCTACACCTTC.